This T cell receptor beta chain was captured by sequencing in a study of molecular identifiers for immune sequencing clone quantification. Study-level results: Among about a million naive cells, as was reported, spiked Jurkat TCR RNA from one cell was detectable.

Trimming removed 3 bases from V and 5 bases from J, with 14 bases in between. CDR1 is MNHEY, CDR2 SMNVEV, per germline (reference sequence). The CDR3 spans 14 residues. At least ten counts were recorded for this clonotype. What it binds is not known. Sorting isolated naive CD8 T cells as CD8+CD4-CCR7+CD45RA+ events. TCRdb used MiXCR to reprocess the PCR reads, holding one entry per CDR3 protein. In the table there are 70,000 to 95,000 distinct CDR3 sequences, around 20% of which are singletons. The V gene is TRBV27, the J gene TRBJ2-7, with D perhaps being TRBD1 or TRBD2 (5 bases each). What was sequenced was naive CD8+ T cells from blood, with Jurkat cell RNA spiked in. Subset given: FACS-sorted CD8+CD4-CCR7+CD45RA+ naive T cells. The sequence came from a human donor in good health. Some libraries in this study had Jurkat cell RNA spiked in. The CDR3 protein is CASSLSTRGDEQYF. CDR3 DNA sequence: TGTGCCAGCAGTTTGAGCACCCGAGGGGACGAGCAGTACTTC.